Following are 31 T cell receptor beta chains from one sample sequenced in a study of control samples from healthy donors and cancer patients. TCRdb keeps only in-frame clones here, not all; method: immunoSEQ multiplex PCR. Counted here are roughly 26,000 clones, over 75% occurring once; the ten biggest clones make up 6.5% to 7%. The sample taken for sequencing was PBMCs. These receptors were collected from an older woman with head and neck cancer.

This clone was seen a handful of times. The CDR3 region is CATSPRRNTGELFF. The CDR3 DNA is TGTGCCACCAGTCCGCGTAGAAACACCGGGGAGCTGTTTTTT. The chain recombines TRBV24-1 with TRBJ2-2; D is ambiguous. CDR3 length: 14 residues. The V end lost 6 bases, the J end lost 2 bases, and 9 bases lay between the germline ends. Germline V CDR1 and CDR2: KGHDR, SFDVKD.

The CDR3 here is CAISESLGGGTEAFF. CDR3 nucleotides: TGTGCCATCAGTGAGTCATTAGGGGGTGGCACTGAAGCTTTCTTT. The chain recombines TRBV10-3 with TRBJ1-1; D may be TRBD1 (6 bases). Germline lookup yields CDR1 ENHRY and CDR2 SYGVKD. Trimming cost V 0 bases and J 4 bases, with 12 bases left between them. The CDR3 consists of 15 residues.

The chain is built from TRBV4-2 and TRBJ2-7, with a weak D call TRBD1 (7 bases). The CDR3 is 14 amino acids. In germline, CDR1 is LGHNA, CDR2 YNFKEQ. V gave up 1 base and J gave up 3 bases, with 10 bases separating them. The CDR3 DNA is TGTGCCAGCAGCCAAGGCAGGGGGGACTACGAGCAGTACTTC. This encodes CASSQGRGDYEQYF.

This clone has more than one count but fewer than ten. The chain recombines TRBV7-9 with TRBJ2-2; the D gene is possibly TRBD2 (6 bases). Trimming left V 5 bases short and J 2 bases short, with 9 bases between. CDR1 is SEHNR, CDR2 FQNEAQ, per germline (reference sequence). The CDR3 length is 14 residues. The CDR3 coding sequence is TGTGCCAGCAGCCACGGACTAAACACCGGGGAGCTGTTTTTT. It is translated as CASSHGLNTGELFF.

The J gene is TRBJ1-1, the V gene TRBV5-1, with D possibly matching TRBD1 (5 bases). The V gene's germline CDR1 is SGHRS and CDR2 YFSETQ. Trimming took off 3 bases at V and 3 bases at J, with 9 bases between the two ends. The CDR3 sequence is 13 residues long. In nucleotides, the CDR3 is TGCGCCAGCAGCTCAGAGGGGTACACTGAAGCTTTCTTT. Protein: CASSSEGYTEAFF. Based on the CDR3 plus reference TRBV5-1 and TRBJ1-1, the full variable domain is KAGVTQTPRYLIKTRGQQVTLSCSPISGHRSVSWYQQTPGQGLQFLFEYFSETQRNKGNFPGRFSGRQFSNSRSEMNVSTLELGDSALYLCASSSEGYTEAFFGQGTRLTVV.

This chain links TRBV6-5 with TRBJ1-2; D ambiguous. The V gene lost 2 bases and the J gene lost 2 bases, with 3 bases spanning the gap. The length of the CDR3 is 12 residues. CDR1 is MNHEY, CDR2 SVGAGI, per germline. The CDR3 loop is CASSYRNYGYTF. The DNA for the CDR3 is TGTGCCAGCAGTTACAGAAACTATGGCTACACCTTC.

This chain links TRBV12-5 with TRBJ1-6, with 9 bases fitting TRBD1. The length of the CDR3 is 16 residues. V was pared by 1 base and J by 7 bases, with 5 bases of the junction left unmatched. Germline V gene lookup returns CDR1 LGHNT and CDR2 FRNRAP. The CDR3 bases are TGTGCTAGTGGTTTGGGCGCGGGACAGGGCAATTCACCCCTCCACTTT. Translating gives CASGLGAGQGNSPLHF.

As DNA, the CDR3 is TGTGCCAGCAAAACAGGGCCCCCAGATACGCAGTATTTT. It encodes CASKTGPPDTQYF. The chain carries TRBV2 and TRBJ2-3, with a tentative D call TRBD1 (6 bases). The ends were cut back, 7 bases at V and 4 bases at J, with 12 bases in the middle. Germline V gene sequence: CDR1 SNHLY, CDR2 FYNNEI. The CDR3 extends over 13 amino acids.

This chain uses TRBV5-1 with TRBJ1-6; no definite D call. V was pared by 4 bases and J by 5 bases, with 10 bases between. Germline values: CDR1 SGHRS, CDR2 YFSETQ. CDR3 length: 14 amino acids. CDR3 sequence: CASSPEGNNSPLHF. As DNA, the CDR3 is TGCGCCAGCAGCCCGGAGGGTAATAATTCACCCCTCCACTTT.

The rearrangement joins TRBV5-5 to TRBJ2-2; D is unclear. Germline CDR1 SGHKS, CDR2 YYEKEE (reference sequence). With 0 bases removed from V and 0 bases from J, the gap between germline ends came to 9 bases. The CDR3 has 16 residues. The CDR3 DNA follows: TGTGCCAGCAGCTTGGGCCCCTCCCCGAACACCGGGGAGCTGTTTTTT. Its translation: CASSLGPSPNTGELFF.

This chain uses TRBV7-2 with TRBJ1-4; TRBD1 agrees at 7 bases. The germline gives CDR1 SGHTA, CDR2 FQGNSA. The CDR3 is 18 residues long. J gave up 10 bases and V 4 bases, and 21 bases lay outside the gene matches. CDR3 sequence (DNA): TGTGCCAGCAGCTCCGACGCCGGTGCCGGGACAGCCATACCAAAACTGTTTTTT. It encodes CASSSDAGAGTAIPKLFF.

The rearrangement joins TRBV6-2 or TRBV6-3 to TRBJ1-1; D gene unclear. Germline lookup yields CDR1 MNHEY and CDR2 SVGEGT. The CDR3 has 13 amino acids. V was clipped by 4 bases and J by 6 bases, with 12 bases between them. DNA of the CDR3: TGTGCCAGCAGTTCGCACGCCGGGGCTGAAGCTTTCTTT. Protein product: CASSSHAGAEAFF.

The chain is built from TRBV7-9 and TRBJ2-7, with D perhaps given as TRBD1 or TRBD2 (5 bases each). CDR3 length: 14 amino acids. The V and J ends lost 5 bases and 3 bases respectively, with 14 bases between them. The V gene's germline CDR1 is SEHNR and CDR2 FQNEAQ (reference sequence). CDR3 residues: CASSLSGTNYEQYF. For the CDR3, the DNA is TGTGCCAGCAGCCTTTCCGGGACCAACTACGAGCAGTACTTC.

The chain is built from TRBV2 and TRBJ1-6; 10 bases match TRBD1. CDR1 and CDR2 from the germline V gene are SNHLY and FYNNEI. V lost 8 bases to trimming and J lost 9 bases; unmatched junction nucleotides: 10. This CDR3 has 15 residues. The CDR3 region is CASGGQGILGSPLHF. CDR3 nucleotide sequence: TGTGCCAGCGGGGGACAGGGGATTTTAGGTTCACCCCTCCACTTT.

This clone was detected once. This rearrangement joins TRBV4-2 to TRBJ2-2; a possible D gene is TRBD1 (6 bases). Trimming cost V 4 bases and J 0 bases, with 9 bases left between them. Germline CDR1 LGHNA, CDR2 YNFKEQ. The CDR3 runs 15 residues. DNA of the CDR3: TGTGCCAGCAGCCTTGCAGGGGCGAACACCGGGGAGCTGTTTTTT. Residues: CASSLAGANTGELFF.

This chain joins TRBV5-1 and TRBJ2-3, with no clear D. The V end lost 3 bases, the J end lost 2 bases, and 13 bases lay between the germline ends. Per germline, CDR1 SGHRS and CDR2 YFSETQ. The CDR3 runs 15 residues. The CDR3: CASSSRPGHTDTQYF. CDR3 in DNA: TGCGCCAGCAGCTCCCGACCCGGGCACACAGATACGCAGTATTTT.

The rearrangement links TRBV18 to TRBJ2-1; no clear D gene. The CDR3 sequence is 13 residues long. Deletions cut 0 bases from V and 10 bases from J, with 10 bases between. Germline lookup yields CDR1 KGHSH and CDR2 LQKENI. The CDR3 here is CASSPPPDVEQFF. CDR3 DNA: TGTGCCAGCTCACCACCGCCAGATGTGGAGCAGTTCTTC. The whole variable domain, remainder taken from reference TRBV18 and TRBJ2-1, is NAGVMQNPRHLVRRRGQEARLRCSPMKGHSHVYWYRQLPEEGLKFMVYLQKENIIDESGMPKERFSAEFPKEGPSILRIQQVVRGDSAAYFCASSPPPDVEQFFGPGTRLTVL.

This chain joins TRBV7-9 and TRBJ2-3; no definite D call. The CDR3 is 17 amino acids. Germline values: CDR1 SEHNR, CDR2 FQNEAQ (reference sequence). V was clipped by 2 bases and J by 4 bases, with 19 bases between them. The CDR3 region has the DNA TGTGCCAGCAGCTTATTACGGGTAAACACTGGAGCAGATACGCAGTATTTT. Translation gives CASSLLRVNTGADTQYF. Full variable domain (outside the CDR3, taken from reference TRBV7-9 and TRBJ2-3): DTGVSQNPRHKITKRGQNVTFRCDPISEHNRLYWYRQTLGQGPEFLTYFQNEAQLEKSRLLSDRFSAERPKGSFSTLEIQRTEQGDSAMYLCASSLLRVNTGADTQYFGPGTRLTVL.

The rearrangement links TRBV6-6 to TRBJ1-1; D might be TRBD1 (6 bases). V lost 5 bases to trimming and J lost 1 base, with 17 bases between them. Germline V CDR1 and CDR2: MNHNY, SVGAGI (reference sequence). The CDR3 is 16 residues long. CDR3 nucleotides: TGTGCCAGCAGTCCGGCAGGGGAGGGTTCGAACACTGAAGCTTTCTTT. As protein: CASSPAGEGSNTEAFF.

The chain joins TRBV9 to TRBJ2-3, with 9 bases lining up with TRBD2. Trimming took 0 bases from V and 5 from J; bases not matched to a gene: 13. The CDR3 has 18 amino acids. Germline V gene sequence: CDR1 SGDLS, CDR2 YYNGEE. CDR3 residues: CASSVESGLAVIGDTQYF. CDR3 bases: TGTGCCAGCAGCGTAGAGTCGGGACTAGCCGTTATTGGAGATACGCAGTATTTT.

The rearrangement uses TRBV27 and TRBJ1-5; D ambiguous. CDR3 length: 15 residues. Trimming stripped 6 bases from V and 1 base from J, with 13 bases between. Germline CDR1 reads MNHEY; CDR2 reads SMNVEV (reference sequence). The CDR3 nucleotides read TGTGCCAGCAGGGTGTGGGCTTCAAGCAATCAGCCCCAGCATTTT. Translating it yields CASRVWASSNQPQHF.

The rearrangement links TRBV19 to TRBJ1-5; TRBD1 matches at 8 bases. V was pared by 8 bases and J by 0 bases, with 9 bases of the junction left unmatched. The germline CDR1 and CDR2 sequences are LNHDA and SQIVND (reference sequence). The CDR3 spans 16 residues. CDR3 DNA: TGTGCCAGTGGTGAGACAGGGGAATTTAGCAATCAGCCCCAGCATTTT. As protein: CASGETGEFSNQPQHF.

This clone came up once. The V and J genes are TRBV6-5 and TRBJ2-2; tentatively, D is TRBD1 (5 bases). V lost 11 bases and J lost 1, with 17 bases in between. The CDR3 is made up of 15 amino acids. CDR1 is MNHEY, CDR2 SVGAGI, per germline. Written as DNA, the CDR3 is TGTGCCTCCATGAGGCCAGGGAAGAACACCGGGGAGCTGTTTTTT. This codes for CASMRPGKNTGELFF.

The chain employs TRBV7-9 and TRBJ1-5, with D possibly being TRBD1 (5 bases). The CDR3 length is 18 residues. Germline V gene data show CDR1 as SEHNR and CDR2 as FQNEAQ (reference sequence). Trimming stripped 4 bases from V and 1 base from J, with 20 bases between. CDR3 nucleotide sequence: TGTGCCAGCAGCTCCCGGGGAGGGGCCCGGGGGAGCAATCAGCCCCAGCATTTT. This sequence encodes CASSSRGGARGSNQPQHF.

This sequence joins TRBV5-6 and TRBJ2-7; 13 bases fit TRBD2. Germline V gene data show CDR1 as SGHDT and CDR2 as YYEEEE. The CDR3 has 18 residues. The V gene end was trimmed by 4 bases and the J gene end by 7 bases; junction bases not matched to a gene: 17. CDR3 amino acids: CASSVFYGGTSGMAEQYF. The CDR3 DNA follows: TGTGCCAGCAGCGTCTTTTACGGGGGGACTAGCGGGATGGCGGAGCAGTACTTC.

This clone appeared once. V gene TRBV11-1 combines with J gene TRBJ2-5; D not certain. Germline values: CDR1 SGHAT, CDR2 FQDESV (reference sequence). Trimming took off 5 bases at V and 5 bases at J, with 12 bases between the two ends. The CDR3 has 13 amino acids. CDR3 nucleotides: TGTGCCAGCAGCACCAGTGGGATTGAGACCCAGTACTTC. Translating it yields CASSTSGIETQYF.

The chain links TRBV14 to TRBJ1-2, with D unclear. The CDR3 consists of 14 residues. V lost 1 base to trimming and J lost 4 bases, with 10 bases between them. Germline V gene data show CDR1 as SGHDN and CDR2 as FVKESK. CDR3 region: CASSQVGNPYGYTF. The CDR3 bases are TGTGCCAGCAGCCAAGTCGGAAACCCCTATGGCTACACCTTC.

V is TRBV11-2 and J is TRBJ2-2; D unresolved. This CDR3 is 10 amino acids long. With 3 bases removed from V and 8 bases from J, the gap between germline ends came to 1 base. Germline CDR1 reads SGHAT; CDR2 reads FQNNGV. The CDR3 DNA follows: TGTGCCAGCAGCTTGGGGGAGCTGTTTTTT. Encoded protein: CASSLGELFF.

The chain employs TRBV5-4 and TRBJ2-5; 12 nucleotides line up with TRBD2. This CDR3 is 16 amino acids long. The V segment lost 0 bases and the J segment 5 bases; nucleotides outside the gene matches: 5. The V gene's germline CDR1 is SGHNT and CDR2 YYREEE (reference sequence). The DNA of the CDR3 is TGTGCCAGCAGCTTGGGACTAGCGGGGGCTGGGGAGACCCAGTACTTC. The encoded protein is CASSLGLAGAGETQYF.

This clone was recorded only once. The chain is built from TRBV9 and TRBJ1-4; D unresolved. CDR1 and CDR2 (germline): SGDLS, YYNGEE. There are 15 residues in the CDR3. V lost 4 bases, J lost 3 bases, and 13 bases lay in between. CDR3 nucleotide sequence: TGTGCCAGCAGCCCATACCACGGCCCTAATGAAAAACTGTTTTTT. Its protein product is CASSPYHGPNEKLFF.

The chain joins TRBV15 to TRBJ1-1; 8 positions match TRBD1. In germline, CDR1 is LNHNV, CDR2 YYDKDF (reference sequence). The CDR3 is 16 residues long. V shed 0 bases and J 2 bases; nucleotides not matched to a gene: 5. This CDR3 reads CATSRDLQGVNTEAFF. Here the CDR3 DNA reads TGTGCCACCAGCAGAGACCTACAGGGGGTAAACACTGAAGCTTTCTTT.